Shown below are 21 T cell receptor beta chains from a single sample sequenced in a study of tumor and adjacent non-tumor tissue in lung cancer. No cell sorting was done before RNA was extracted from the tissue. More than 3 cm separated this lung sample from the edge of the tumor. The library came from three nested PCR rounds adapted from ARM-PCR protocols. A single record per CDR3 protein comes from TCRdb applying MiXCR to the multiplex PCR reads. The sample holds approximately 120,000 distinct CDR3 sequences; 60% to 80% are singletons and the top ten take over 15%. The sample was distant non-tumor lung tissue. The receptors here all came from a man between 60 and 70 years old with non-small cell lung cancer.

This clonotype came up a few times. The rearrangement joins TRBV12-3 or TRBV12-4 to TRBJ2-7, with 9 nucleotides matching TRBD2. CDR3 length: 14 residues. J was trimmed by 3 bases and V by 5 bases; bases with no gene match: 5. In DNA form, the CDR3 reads TGTGCCAGCAGTCCCGGGACTAGCATCTACGAGCAGTACTTC. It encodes CASSPGTSIYEQYF.

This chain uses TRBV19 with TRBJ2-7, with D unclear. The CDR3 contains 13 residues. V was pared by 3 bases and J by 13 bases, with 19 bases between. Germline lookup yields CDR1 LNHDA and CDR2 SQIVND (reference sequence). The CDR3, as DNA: TGTGCCAGTAGTATGCTCCCTGTTGGTCGGATATACTTC. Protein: CASSMLPVGRIYF.

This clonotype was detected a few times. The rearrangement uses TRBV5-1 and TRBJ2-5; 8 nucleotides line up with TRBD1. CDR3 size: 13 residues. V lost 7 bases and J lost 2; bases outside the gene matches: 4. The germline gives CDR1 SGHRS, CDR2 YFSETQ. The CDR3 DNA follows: TGCGCCAGCTTAAGGACAGGGCAAGAGACCCAGTACTTC. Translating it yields CASLRTGQETQYF.

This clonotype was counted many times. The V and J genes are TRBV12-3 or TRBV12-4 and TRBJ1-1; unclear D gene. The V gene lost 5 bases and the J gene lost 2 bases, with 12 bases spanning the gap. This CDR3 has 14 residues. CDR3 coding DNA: TGTGCCAGCAGTCCAGCGATGGGAAACACTGAAGCTTTCTTT. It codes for CASSPAMGNTEAFF.

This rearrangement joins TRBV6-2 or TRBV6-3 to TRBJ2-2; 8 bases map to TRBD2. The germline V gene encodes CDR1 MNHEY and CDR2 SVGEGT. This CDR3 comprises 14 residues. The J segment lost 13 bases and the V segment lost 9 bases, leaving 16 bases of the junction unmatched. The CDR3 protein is CASQGLERTRVLFF. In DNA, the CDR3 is TGTGCCAGTCAGGGACTAGAGAGGACCAGGGTGCTGTTTTTT.

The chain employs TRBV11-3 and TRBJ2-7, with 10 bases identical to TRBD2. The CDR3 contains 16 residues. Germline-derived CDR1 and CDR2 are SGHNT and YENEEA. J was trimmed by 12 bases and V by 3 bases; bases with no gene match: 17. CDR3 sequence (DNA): TGTGCCAGCAGCTTCTGGAGCAGACTAGCGGGCTACGAACCGTACTTC. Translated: CASSFWSRLAGYEPYF.

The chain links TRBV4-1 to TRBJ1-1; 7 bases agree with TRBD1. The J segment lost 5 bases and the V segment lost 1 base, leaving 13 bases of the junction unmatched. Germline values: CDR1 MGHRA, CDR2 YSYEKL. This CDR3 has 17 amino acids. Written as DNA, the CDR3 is TGCGCCAGCAGCCAAGTTTATGGGCACAGGGGAGGGACTGAAGCTTTCTTT. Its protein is CASSQVYGHRGGTEAFF.

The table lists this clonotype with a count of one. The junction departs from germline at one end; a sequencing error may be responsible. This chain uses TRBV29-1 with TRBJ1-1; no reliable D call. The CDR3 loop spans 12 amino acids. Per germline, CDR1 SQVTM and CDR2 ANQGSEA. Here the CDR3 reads CSGSKSETGAFF. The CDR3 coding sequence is TGCAGCGGATCTAAATCGGAGACTGGAGCTTTCTTT.

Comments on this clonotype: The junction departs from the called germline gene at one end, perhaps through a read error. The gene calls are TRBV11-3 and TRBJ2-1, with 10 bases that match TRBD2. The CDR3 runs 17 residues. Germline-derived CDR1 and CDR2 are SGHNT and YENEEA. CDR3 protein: CASGLDGASGRRNEQFF. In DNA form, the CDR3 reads TGTGCCAGCGGCTTAGATGGTGCTAGCGGGAGACGCAATGAGCAGTTTTTC.

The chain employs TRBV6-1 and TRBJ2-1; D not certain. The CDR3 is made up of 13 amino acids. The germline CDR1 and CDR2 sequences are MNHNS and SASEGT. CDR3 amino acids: CESTQLSANEQFF. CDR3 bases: TGTGAAAGCACCCAATTGAGCGCCAATGAGCAGTTCTTC.

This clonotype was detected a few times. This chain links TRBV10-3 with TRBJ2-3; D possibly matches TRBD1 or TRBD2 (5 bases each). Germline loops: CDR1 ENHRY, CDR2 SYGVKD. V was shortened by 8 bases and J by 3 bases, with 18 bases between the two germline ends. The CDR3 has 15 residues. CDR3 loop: CAIVGSGTNTDTQYF. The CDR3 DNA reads TGTGCCATCGTGGGGTCAGGGACCAATACAGATACGCAGTATTTT.

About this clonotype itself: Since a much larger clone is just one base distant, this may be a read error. The CDR3 coding sequence is TGTGCCAGCAGCCAAGCTCCACTAGGGACCCAGTACTTC. Its protein is CASSQAPLGTQYF. V usage is TRBV4-2 and J usage is TRBJ2-5; TRBD2 is a possible D gene (5 bases). The CDR3 totals 13 residues. Germline V gives CDR1 LGHNA, CDR2 YNFKEQ. Between the trimmed V and J ends, which lost 1 base and 7 bases, there was a span of 10 bases.

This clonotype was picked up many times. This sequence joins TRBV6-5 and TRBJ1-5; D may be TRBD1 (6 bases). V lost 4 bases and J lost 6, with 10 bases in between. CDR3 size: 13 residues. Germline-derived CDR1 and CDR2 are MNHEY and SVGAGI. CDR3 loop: CASSLGGSQPQHF. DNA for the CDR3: TGTGCCAGCAGTTTAGGGGGGAGTCAGCCCCAGCATTTT.

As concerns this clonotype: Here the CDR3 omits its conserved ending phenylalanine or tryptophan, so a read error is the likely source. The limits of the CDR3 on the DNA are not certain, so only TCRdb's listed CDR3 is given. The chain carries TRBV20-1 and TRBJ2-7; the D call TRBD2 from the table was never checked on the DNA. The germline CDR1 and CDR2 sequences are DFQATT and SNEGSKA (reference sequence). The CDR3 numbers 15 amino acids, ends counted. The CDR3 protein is CSARGTLAGPYERYL.

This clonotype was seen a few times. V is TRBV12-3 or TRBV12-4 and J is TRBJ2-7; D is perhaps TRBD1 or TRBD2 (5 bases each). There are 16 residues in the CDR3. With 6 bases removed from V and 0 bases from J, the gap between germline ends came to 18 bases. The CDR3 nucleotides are TGTGCCAGCAGCTTAATTAGTGGGGGAGTCTCCTACGAGCAGTACTTC. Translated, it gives CASSLISGGVSYEQYF.

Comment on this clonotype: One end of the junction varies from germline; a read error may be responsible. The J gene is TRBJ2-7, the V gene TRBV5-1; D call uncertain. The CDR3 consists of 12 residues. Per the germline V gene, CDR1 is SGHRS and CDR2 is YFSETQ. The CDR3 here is CASSTSSYEQYF. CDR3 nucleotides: TGCGCCAGCAGCACGAGCTCCTATGAGCAGTACTTC. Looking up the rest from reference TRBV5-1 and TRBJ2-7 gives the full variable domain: KAGVTQTPRYLIKTRGQQVTLSCSPISGHRSVSWYQQTPGQGLQFLFEYFSETQRNKGNFPGRFSGRQFSNSRSEMNVSTLELGDSALYLCASSTSSYEQYFGPGTRLTVT.

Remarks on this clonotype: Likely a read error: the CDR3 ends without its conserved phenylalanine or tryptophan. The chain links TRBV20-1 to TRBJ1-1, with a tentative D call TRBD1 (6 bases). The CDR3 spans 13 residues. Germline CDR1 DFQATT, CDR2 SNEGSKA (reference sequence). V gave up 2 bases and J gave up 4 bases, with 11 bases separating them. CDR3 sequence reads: CSARYRVSTEAFI. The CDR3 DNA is TGCAGTGCTAGATACAGGGTTAGCACTGAAGCTTTCATT.

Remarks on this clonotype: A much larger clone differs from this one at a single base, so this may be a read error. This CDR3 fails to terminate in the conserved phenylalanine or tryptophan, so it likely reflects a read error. The CDR3 DNA follows: TGCGCCAGCAGCCAAGATGGGAACGGGAGGGCAGAGACCCAGTACCTC. Protein: CASSQDGNGRAETQYL. The chain combines TRBV4-3 with TRBJ2-5; 8 bases agree with TRBD2. Trimming at V came to 0 bases and at J to 4 bases, leaving 7 bases not matched to a gene. This CDR3 comprises 16 residues. Germline V gene lookup returns CDR1 LGHNA and CDR2 YSLEER.

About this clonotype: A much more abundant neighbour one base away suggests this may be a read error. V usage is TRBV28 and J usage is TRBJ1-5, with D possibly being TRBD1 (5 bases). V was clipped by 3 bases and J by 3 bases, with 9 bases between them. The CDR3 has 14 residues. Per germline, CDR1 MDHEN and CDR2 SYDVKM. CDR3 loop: CASSFRVVNQPQHF. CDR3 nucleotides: TGTGCCAGCAGTTTCAGGGTCGTCAATCAGCCCCAGCATTTT.

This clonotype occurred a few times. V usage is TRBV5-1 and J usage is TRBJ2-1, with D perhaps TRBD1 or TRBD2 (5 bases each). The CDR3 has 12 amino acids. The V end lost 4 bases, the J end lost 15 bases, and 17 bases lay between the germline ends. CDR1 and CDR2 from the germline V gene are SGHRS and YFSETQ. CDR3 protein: CASSTSPGPPFF. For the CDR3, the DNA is TGCGCCAGCAGCACCAGCCCGGGACCCCCGTTCTTC.

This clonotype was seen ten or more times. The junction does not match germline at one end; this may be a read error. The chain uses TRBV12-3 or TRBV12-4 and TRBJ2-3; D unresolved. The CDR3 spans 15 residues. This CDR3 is CTSSSGRKVSDTQYF. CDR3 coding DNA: TGTACCAGCAGTTCCGGTAGAAAGGTTTCAGATACGCAGTATTTT.